This T cell receptor (beta chain) was sequenced for a study of shared clonotypes between healthy human individuals. Whole-study findings and limits: The study drew on few donors, limiting represented genetic and exposure-history diversity.

Genomic DNA from each subset was divided evenly over several immunoSEQ plates. Profiled with immunoSEQ multiplex PCR; TCRdb holds only in-frame clones, not every one. The top ten hold more than 0.9% of the sample, which has nearly 2 million clones, approximately 94% seen once. V was clipped by 7 bases and J by 2 bases, with 19 bases between them. The germline gives CDR1 MDHEN, CDR2 SYDVKM. The CDR3 contains 16 residues. Naive CD8 cells comprised CD45RO-negative, CCR7-positively selected cells, excluding terminally differentiated effector memory CD45RA+ cells. A remark on this clone: Antigen unknown.

The origin of this receptor is a man aged 18 to 29 in good health. The sample taken for sequencing was naive CD8+ T cells sorted from blood. V gene TRBV28 combines with J gene TRBJ2-3; D possibly corresponds to TRBD1 (6 bases). CDR3 protein: CASTNRYRVDTDTQYF. The CDR3 coding sequence is TGTGCCAGCACCAACCGATACAGGGTAGACACAGATACGCAGTATTTT.